The 21 T cell receptor beta chains below come from one sample, sequenced in a study of metastatic and nonmetastatic thyroid tumors. Through MiXCR, TCRdb re-clonotyped the PCR reads. The profile covers just over 20,000 clones, with roughly 12% appearing a single time and less than 25% taken by the ten largest. All patients were untreated before thyroid surgery. The material sequenced was blood. The receptors here all came from a female donor with papillary thyroid cancer or a benign thyroid nodule (not recorded which). Some clones in this sample may be carry-over from other donors' samples.

This clone was counted at least ten times. V gene TRBV29-1 combines with J gene TRBJ2-5, with D perhaps TRBD1 or TRBD2 (7 bases each). The germline gives CDR1 SQVTM, CDR2 ANQGSEA. The CDR3 is made up of 14 amino acids. V lost 2 bases and J 5 bases, leaving 15 bases between the germline ends. The CDR3: CSVEPQGGGETQYF. The CDR3 bases are TGCAGCGTTGAACCTCAGGGGGGGGGTGAGACCCAGTACTTC. Combining the CDR3 with reference TRBV29-1 and TRBJ2-5 gives the whole variable domain SAVISQKPSRDICQRGTSLTIQCQVDSQVTMMFWYRQQPGQSLTLIATANQGSEATYESGFVIDKFPISRPNLTFSTLTVSNMSPEDSSIYLCSVEPQGGGETQYFGPGTRLLVL.

At least ten counts were recorded for this clone. The V gene is TRBV20-1, the J gene TRBJ1-2; D may be TRBD1 (6 bases). V lost 0 bases and J lost 3, with 14 bases in between. Germline CDR1 reads DFQATT; CDR2 reads SNEGSKA (reference sequence). The CDR3 runs 15 residues. The DNA for the CDR3 is TGCAGTGCTAGAGATCTGGCAGGGGATCACTATGGCTACACCTTC. Amino acids: CSARDLAGDHYGYTF.

This clone is judged medium-sized (0.01 to 0.1%). The gene calls are TRBV6-5 and TRBJ2-2; no reliable D call. V lost 2 bases and J lost 6, with 7 bases in between. Per germline, CDR1 MNHEY and CDR2 SVGAGI. The CDR3 contains 13 residues. The CDR3 DNA sequence: TGTGCCAGCAGTTACCGGGTCGCCGGGGAGCTGTTTTTT. This gives the protein CASSYRVAGELFF.

This clone has at least ten counts. V and J are TRBV28 and TRBJ2-7; D is tentatively TRBD1 or TRBD2 (5 bases each). CDR1 and CDR2 (germline): MDHEN, SYDVKM. CDR3 size: 15 residues. Trimming cost V 10 bases and J 2 bases, with 21 bases left between them. CDR3: CAIQPPGAGPYEQYF. In DNA, the CDR3 is TGTGCCATCCAACCCCCCGGGGCAGGGCCCTACGAGCAGTACTTC.

This clone was observed at least ten times. The germline gene is not matched at one end of the junction; a read error may be the cause. The chain is built from TRBV11-2 and TRBJ2-7; D may be TRBD2 (6 bases). This CDR3 is built from 12 residues. Germline V gene lookup returns CDR1 SGHAT and CDR2 FQNNGV. The CDR3 nucleotides read TGTGCCAGCAGCTCCGGGAGTCTCAGTTATCCCTTC. Translated: CASSSGSLSYPF. The variable domain in full, with the rest retrieved from reference TRBV11-2 and TRBJ2-7, is EAGVAQSPRYKIIEKRQSVAFWCNPISGHATLYWYQQILGQGPKLLIQFQNNGVVDDSQLPKDRFSAERLKGVDSTLKIQPAKLEDSAVYLCASSSGSLSYPFGPGTRLTVT.

This clone was found many times. The rearrangement uses TRBV5-1 and TRBJ2-7; D gene uncertain. The CDR3 contains 13 residues. V lost 0 bases to trimming and J lost 5 bases, with 9 bases between them. Germline V CDR1 and CDR2: SGHRS, YFSETQ. CDR3 DNA: TGCGCCAGCAGCTTGGCCCCTACTAACGAGCAGTACTTC. As protein: CASSLAPTNEQYF.

About this clone: A much larger clone lies one base from this, so it may be a read error. The chain carries TRBV7-9 and TRBJ1-5; possibly TRBD1 for D (5 bases). The CDR3 loop spans 15 amino acids. The V gene's germline CDR1 is SEHNR and CDR2 FQNEAQ (reference sequence). The CDR3 bases are TGTGCCAGCAGTCAAGCAACAGGAGGCAATCAGACCCAGCATTTT. Translating it yields CASSQATGGNQTQHF.

The rearrangement links TRBV18 to TRBJ1-2, with D uncertain. CDR1 is KGHSH and CDR2 is LQKENI in the germline V gene. The V gene lost 0 bases and the J gene lost 7 bases, with 15 bases spanning the gap. The CDR3 totals 15 residues. In DNA form, the CDR3 reads TGTGCCAGCTCACCACCGATGGGATTAGGCGGTGGCTACACCTTC. It encodes CASSPPMGLGGGYTF.

V and J are TRBV2 and TRBJ2-2, with unresolved D. Germline CDR1 is SNHLY and CDR2 is FYNNEI. With 6 bases removed from V and 7 bases from J, the gap between germline ends came to 18 bases. The CDR3 covers 15 residues. CDR3 loop: CASRSITSVGGELFF. As DNA, the CDR3 is TGTGCCAGCAGGAGTATCACATCGGTGGGCGGGGAGCTGTTTTTT.

This clone appeared many times. This chain uses TRBV4-2 with TRBJ1-3; D is possibly TRBD1 (6 bases). Germline V gene data show CDR1 as LGHNA and CDR2 as YNFKEQ. The CDR3 runs to 16 residues. Trimming took off 2 bases at V and 3 bases at J, with 14 bases between the two ends. The CDR3 sequence is CASSQSQGSGGNTIYF. In nucleotides, the CDR3 is TGTGCCAGCAGCCAATCACAGGGTTCAGGTGGAAACACCATATATTTT.

At least ten counts were recorded for this clone. This chain links TRBV4-2 with TRBJ2-1, with 7 positions matching TRBD2. The CDR3 is 19 residues long. Germline V gives CDR1 LGHNA, CDR2 YNFKEQ. The junction had 20 bases not matched to a gene; V was cut back by 4 bases and J by 5 bases. CDR3 DNA sequence: TGTGCCAGCAGCCCAAAATACGTGGGGGGGTCAAACCCCCACAATGAGCAGTTCTTC. It encodes CASSPKYVGGSNPHNEQFF.

This clone was seen ten or more times. The chain employs TRBV27 and TRBJ2-7; 8 nucleotides align to TRBD1. There are 12 residues in the CDR3. Trimming took 3 bases from V and 11 from J; bases not matched to a gene: 6. Germline lookup yields CDR1 MNHEY and CDR2 SMNVEV (reference sequence). CDR3 bases: TGTGCCAGCAGTTTCGCCGGACAGGGCGAGTACTTC. Amino acid sequence: CASSFAGQGEYF.

The rearrangement uses TRBV6-1 and TRBJ2-2, with D unresolved. CDR3 length: 12 amino acids. Trimming stripped 6 bases from V and 2 bases from J, with 4 bases between. Germline-derived CDR1 and CDR2 are MNHNS and SASEGT. The DNA for the CDR3 is TGTGCCAGCAGGGGAAACACCGGGGAGCTGTTTTTT. Its translation is CASRGNTGELFF.

This clone was seen many times. The chain uses TRBV6-4 and TRBJ2-1; 7 bases agree with TRBD1. Germline CDR1 MRHNA, CDR2 SNTAGT. This CDR3 spans 15 amino acids. Trimming at V came to 0 bases and at J to 7 bases, leaving 6 bases not matched to a gene. This CDR3 reads CASSDSLGGVNEQFF. CDR3 in DNA: TGTGCCAGCAGTGACTCTTTAGGGGGCGTGAATGAGCAGTTCTTC.

Relative to its sample, this clone is medium-sized. The chain is built from TRBV15 and TRBJ1-2; 10 bases are a match to TRBD1. Germline lookup yields CDR1 LNHNV and CDR2 YYDKDF (reference sequence). V lost 5 bases to trimming and J lost 4 bases; unmatched junction nucleotides: 10. This CDR3 contains 16 residues. The CDR3 sequence is CATSSPKDRGGYGYTF. In DNA form, the CDR3 reads TGTGCCACCAGCTCCCCCAAGGACAGGGGGGGCTATGGCTACACCTTC. The variable domain in full, with the rest retrieved from reference TRBV15 and TRBJ1-2, is DAMVIQNPRYQVTQFGKPVTLSCSQTLNHNVMYWYQQKSSQAPKLLFHYYDKDFNNEADTPDNFQSRRPNTSFCFLDIRSPGLGDTAMYLCATSSPKDRGGYGYTFGSGTRLTVV.

At least ten counts were recorded for this clone. The rearrangement links TRBV7-6 to TRBJ2-2; 11 bases are a match to TRBD2. V lost 5 bases and J lost 7; bases outside the gene matches: 12. The CDR3 runs 17 residues. Germline values: CDR1 SGHVS, CDR2 FNYEAQ. Here the CDR3 reads CASSLPTSGSNHGELFF. The CDR3 DNA follows: TGTGCCAGCAGCCTACCTACTAGCGGGAGTAATCACGGGGAGCTGTTTTTT.

This chain uses TRBV11-2 with TRBJ1-1, with D unclear. The CDR3 totals 14 residues. Trimming removed 7 bases from V and 6 bases from J, with 18 bases in between. CDR1 is SGHAT and CDR2 is FQNNGV in the germline V gene. CDR3: CASIFPTLSAEAFF. The CDR3 DNA reads TGTGCCAGCATCTTTCCCACCTTGTCGGCTGAAGCTTTCTTT.

This clone was picked up many times. This rearrangement joins TRBV4-3 to TRBJ1-3; D uncertain. This CDR3 region has 16 residues. Trimming left V 3 bases short and J 2 bases short, with 14 bases between. Germline V gene sequence: CDR1 LGHNA, CDR2 YSLEER. The CDR3 loop is CASSHQTGGAGNTIYF. For the CDR3, the DNA is TGCGCCAGCAGCCACCAGACCGGTGGCGCTGGAAACACCATATATTTT.

This clone was observed many times. The genes are TRBV7-2 and TRBJ1-5, with TRBD1 as a possible D gene (5 bases). V was trimmed by 5 bases and J by 4 bases, leaving 9 bases between them. Germline-derived CDR1 and CDR2 are SGHTA and FQGNSA. The CDR3 consists of 13 residues. CDR3 coding DNA: TGTGCCAGCAGCCAAGGGGTAAATCAGCCCCAGCATTTT. This sequence encodes CASSQGVNQPQHF.

The chain links TRBV20-1 to TRBJ2-7; 8 positions agree with TRBD2. Germline V gene lookup returns CDR1 DFQATT and CDR2 SNEGSKA (reference sequence). V shed 3 bases and J 9 bases; nucleotides not matched to a gene: 16. The CDR3 has 15 amino acids. The CDR3 here is CSASPAASGWIVQYF. CDR3 nucleotide sequence: TGCAGTGCTAGCCCCGCGGCTAGCGGGTGGATTGTGCAGTACTTC.

The table lists this clone with many counts. The chain combines TRBV4-1 with TRBJ1-2, with D perhaps TRBD1 (5 bases). The CDR3 sequence is 15 residues long. The V end lost 2 bases, the J end lost 1 base, and 11 bases lay between the germline ends. CDR1 is MGHRA, CDR2 YSYEKL, per germline. CDR3 nucleotides: TGCGCCAGCAGCCAACGCCAGACAGTTAACTATGGCTACACCTTC. It specifies CASSQRQTVNYGYTF.